What follows is one T cell receptor beta chain and its context. This sample is drawn from a study of blood T cell repertoires in COVID-19. Enrollees, about 18 to 95 years old, lived in around 23 US areas. Measured with immunoSEQ multiplex PCR; TCRdb has only the in-frame clones, and not every one. This table holds about 190,000 clones, about 82% found once. CDR3 length equals 15 residues. Trimming took 1 base from V and 7 from J, leaving 11 bases between them. Germline V gene sequence: CDR1 LGHDT, CDR2 YNNKEL (reference sequence). The clonotype comes from a man aged 35-49 years with acute COVID-19. The J gene is TRBJ1-6, the V gene TRBV3-1 (or the pseudogene TRBV3-2); D ambiguous. Specimen: PBMCs or T cells enriched from blood (not recorded which). The DNA of the CDR3 is TGTGCCAGCAGCCAAGGCGGGGTCTCAAATTCACCCCTCCACTTT. Protein product: CASSQGGVSNSPLHF.